One and the same sample provided the 9 T cell receptor beta chains below, sequenced in a study of glioma-infiltrating T cells after dendritic cell vaccination. Time point described: after dendritic cell vaccination, including at tumor progression/relapse. The method was immunoSEQ multiplex PCR; TCRdb's version includes in-frame clones alone and lacks a portion of them. Counted here are tens of thousands of clones, around 85% occurring once; the ten biggest clones make up approximately 8%. Sequenced here: blood, sampled after dendritic cell vaccination. These receptors all come from a human donor with glioblastoma.

This rearrangement joins TRBV4-1 to TRBJ2-5, with 10 bases identical to TRBD2. Per germline, CDR1 MGHRA and CDR2 YSYEKL. Trimming at V came to 2 bases and at J to 0 bases, leaving 15 bases not matched to a gene. This CDR3 contains 20 residues. The chain's CDR3 is CASSQKPSGSLASYQETQYF. In DNA, the CDR3 is TGCGCCAGCAGCCAAAAACCTAGCGGGAGCCTCGCGTCGTACCAAGAGACCCAGTACTTC.

V gene TRBV30 combines with J gene TRBJ2-1; TRBD2 matches at 16 bases. This CDR3 region has 18 residues. Trimming removed 1 base from V and 3 bases from J; junction bases left unmatched: 6. The germline V gene has CDR1 GTSNPN and CDR2 SVGIG (reference sequence). Written as DNA, the CDR3 is TGTGCCTGGAGTGGCGGGACTAGCGGGAGGGCCCACTACAATGAGCAGTTCTTC. As protein: CAWSGGTSGRAHYNEQFF.

V is TRBV4-3 and J is TRBJ1-4; possibly TRBD1 for D (5 bases). The CDR3 runs to 16 residues. Germline assignment: CDR1 LGHNA and CDR2 YSLEER. V lost 0 bases and J 9 bases, leaving 17 bases between the germline ends. CDR3 amino acids: CASSQEGLAGGQKLFF. CDR3 in DNA: TGCGCCAGCAGCCAAGAAGGCCTGGCGGGGGGTCAAAAACTGTTTTTT.

In DNA form, the CDR3 reads TGTGCCAGCAGCCGGTCCTACAATGAGCAGTTCTTC. This translates into CASSRSYNEQFF. This chain links TRBV5-4 with TRBJ2-1; no reliable D call. The ends were cut back, 4 bases at V and 1 base at J, with 3 bases in the middle. The V gene's germline CDR1 is SGHNT and CDR2 YYREEE (reference sequence). CDR3 length: 12 amino acids.

The CDR3 protein is CASSLGASGGSTDTQYF. The CDR3 DNA sequence: TGTGCCAGCAGCTTAGGGGCTAGCGGGGGGAGCACAGATACGCAGTATTTT. The gene calls are TRBV7-2 and TRBJ2-3; 11 nucleotides agree with TRBD2. This CDR3 has 17 amino acids. With 1 base clipped from V and 0 bases from J, the junction kept 3 bases outside the gene matches. CDR1 and CDR2 (germline): SGHTA, FQGNSA.

The rearrangement links TRBV6-6 to TRBJ2-2; 7 nucleotides match TRBD2. Germline trimming cut 4 bases from V and 5 bases from J; bases unmatched to any gene: 7. Germline V lookup: CDR1 MNHNY, CDR2 SVGAGI (reference sequence). The CDR3 has 15 amino acids. CDR3 sequence: CASSWGGSRTGELFF. In nucleotides, the CDR3 is TGTGCCAGCAGTTGGGGGGGGAGTCGTACCGGGGAGCTGTTTTTT.

This chain connects TRBV7-6 to TRBJ2-1; D unclear. This CDR3 is 11 amino acids long. Trimming took off 1 base at V and 10 bases at J, with 5 bases between the two ends. Germline loops: CDR1 SGHVS, CDR2 FNYEAQ. CDR3 sequence reads: CASSLGGEQFF. Here the CDR3 DNA reads TGTGCCAGCAGCTTAGGCGGAGAGCAGTTCTTC. Combining the CDR3 with reference TRBV7-6 and TRBJ2-1 gives the whole variable domain GAGVSQSPRYKVTKRGQDVALRCDPISGHVSLYWYRQALGQGPEFLTYFNYEAQQDKSGLPNDRFSAERPEGSISTLTIQRTEQRDSAMYRCASSLGGEQFFGPGTRLTVL.

This clone was counted a few times. The chain combines TRBV19 with TRBJ2-7, with 7 bases lining up with TRBD2. Germline V CDR1 and CDR2: LNHDA, SQIVND (reference sequence). This CDR3 has 15 amino acids. Trimming cost V 9 bases and J 3 bases; bases outside gene matches: 14. The CDR3 sequence: CASLQPGRGNYEQYF. Written as DNA, the CDR3 is TGTGCCAGCCTACAACCCGGGCGGGGGAACTACGAGCAGTACTTC.

The chain is built from TRBV7-8 and TRBJ1-5, with 7 bases lining up with TRBD1. Germline V gene data show CDR1 as SGHVS and CDR2 as FQNEAQ. The J segment lost 2 bases and the V segment lost 3 bases, leaving 4 bases of the junction unmatched. This CDR3 region has 15 residues. CDR3 amino acids: CASSFDRAGNQPQHF. The CDR3 nucleotides are TGTGCCAGCAGCTTCGACAGGGCCGGCAATCAGCCCCAGCATTTT.